This T cell receptor (beta chain) comes out of a study of technical replicates of blood from a few donors. A single count supports this clone. This CDR3 contains 14 residues. The germline gives CDR1 MNHEY, CDR2 SMNVEV (reference sequence). Trimming removed 5 bases from V and 5 bases from J; junction bases left unmatched: 8. The repertoire was sequenced with immunoSEQ multiplex PCR; TCRdb's copy has only in-frame clones and lacks some. The sample shows about 8,000 clones, about nine tenths of them seen only once. The chain joins TRBV27 to TRBJ1-2, with TRBD1 identical over 7 bases. Sequenced input: PBMCs. This TCR derives from a human donor in good health. Written as DNA, the CDR3 is TGTGCCAGCAGTGGACCGGGACAGTTATATGGCTACACCTTC. It encodes CASSGPGQLYGYTF.